This T cell receptor beta chain was sequenced in a study of molecular identifiers for immune sequencing clone quantification. Broader study findings: Same-barcode identical TCR molecules could make highly expanded clones look smaller than they are.

This clonotype was counted ten times or more. Its cognate antigen is unknown. TCRdb itself ran the PCR reads through MiXCR, one entry per CDR3 protein. The data contain 65,000 to 70,000 distinct CDR3 sequences, less than 20% of them seen just once; the ten biggest clones take up 1.5%. This CDR3 is built from 14 residues. Trimming shortened V by 6 bases and J by 0 bases, and 9 bases separated the two germline ends. Germline V gene sequence: CDR1 LGHDT, CDR2 YNNKEL (reference sequence). The sample taken for sequencing was naive CD8+ T cells from blood, with Jurkat cell RNA spiked in. Sample subset: FACS-sorted CD8+CD4-CCR7+CD45RA+ naive T cells. This chain connects TRBV3-1 to TRBJ2-1; D is unclear. This TCR derives from a human donor in good health. Some libraries in this study had Jurkat cell RNA spiked in. CDR3 coding DNA: TGTGCCAGCAGTCCAGAGTACTCCTACAATGAGCAGTTCTTC. Translating it yields CASSPEYSYNEQFF.